A single sample is the source of the 9 T cell receptor beta chains below, sequenced in a study of blood T cell repertoires in COVID-19. The method was immunoSEQ multiplex PCR; TCRdb's version includes in-frame clones alone and lacks a portion of them. The data show roughly 190,000 clones, 82% seen once. Sequencing was carried out using PBMCs or T cells enriched from blood (not recorded which). The receptor source for this set is a woman aged 60-70 years with acute COVID-19.

This chain links TRBV10-2 with TRBJ1-1; D gene uncertain. V dropped 10 bases and J dropped 4 bases, with 13 bases sitting between them. The CDR3 extends over 12 amino acids. Germline CDR1 reads WSHSY; CDR2 reads SAAADI. CDR3 sequence reads: CATGPLTTEAFF. CDR3 DNA: TGCGCCACGGGTCCTCTTACCACTGAAGCTTTCTTT.

This clone was found a few times. V is TRBV30 and J is TRBJ1-4; D is possibly TRBD1 (6 bases). The V gene's germline CDR1 is GTSNPN and CDR2 SVGIG (reference sequence). CDR3 length: 14 amino acids. V lost 2 bases, J lost 8 bases, and 15 bases lay in between. CDR3 protein: CAWSSPQGGEKLFF. CDR3 bases: TGTGCCTGGAGTTCTCCACAGGGAGGGGAAAAACTGTTTTTT.

V and J are TRBV9 and TRBJ2-2; TRBD2 matches 14 bases. Trimming cost V 2 bases and J 0 bases; bases outside gene matches: 12. Germline CDR1 and CDR2: SGDLS and YYNGEE. The CDR3 spans 21 residues. The CDR3 is CASSVPSGTSGSVANTGELFF. In DNA form, the CDR3 reads TGTGCCAGCAGCGTTCCGTCCGGGACTAGCGGGAGCGTTGCGAACACCGGGGAGCTGTTTTTT.

The chain carries TRBV7-6 and TRBJ2-1; TRBD2 aligns across 8 bases. The CDR3 sequence is 14 residues long. Germline V gene lookup returns CDR1 SGHVS and CDR2 FNYEAQ. J lost 4 bases, V lost 4 bases, and 3 bases had no gene match. CDR3 DNA: TGTGCCAGCAGCTATTCTAGCGGGTACAATGAGCAGTTCTTC. Protein: CASSYSSGYNEQFF.

The J gene is TRBJ1-4, the V gene TRBV6-1; no clear D. Germline-derived CDR1 and CDR2 are MNHNS and SASEGT. V lost 2 bases, J lost 3 bases, and 4 bases lay in between. This CDR3 region has 13 residues. DNA for the CDR3: TGTGCCAGCAGTGAATGGCCTAATGAAAAACTGTTTTTT. Translating it yields CASSEWPNEKLFF.

The V and J genes are TRBV2 and TRBJ2-1; 8 bases agree with TRBD1. Germline CDR1 reads SNHLY; CDR2 reads FYNNEI. J lost 7 bases, V lost 3 bases, and 11 bases had no gene match. The CDR3 is 16 amino acids. CDR3 DNA: TGTGCCAGCAGTGAGTGGCGGACAGGGTGGGGGAATGAGCAGTTCTTC. Protein product: CASSEWRTGWGNEQFF.

The chain employs TRBV4-2 and TRBJ1-5; 7 bases line up with TRBD1. CDR1 LGHNA and CDR2 YNFKEQ come from the germline V gene. Germline trimming cut 2 bases from V and 3 bases from J; bases unmatched to any gene: 7. The length of the CDR3 is 16 residues. CDR3 coding DNA: TGTGCCAGCAGCCAATCCGGGACAGCCCTCAATCAGCCCCAGCATTTT. This gives the protein CASSQSGTALNQPQHF.

The CDR3 sequence: CARGEDGTDTQYF. Written as DNA, the CDR3 is TGTGCCAGAGGGGAAGATGGCACAGATACGCAGTATTTT. This chain links TRBV3-1 (or the pseudogene TRBV3-2) with TRBJ2-3, with D perhaps matching TRBD1 (5 bases). Looked up from germline, CDR1 is LGHDT and CDR2 is YNNKEL (reference sequence). V lost 9 bases to trimming and J lost 1 base, with 11 bases between them. The CDR3 has 13 amino acids.

This chain joins TRBV7-9 and TRBJ1-2; no firm D call. The germline V gene has CDR1 SEHNR and CDR2 FQNEAQ (reference sequence). V was pared by 7 bases and J by 8 bases, with 14 bases between. The CDR3 contains 12 residues. This CDR3 is CASTPTLAGYTF. The CDR3, as DNA: TGTGCCAGCACCCCCACCCTAGCAGGCTACACCTTC.